The clone carrying this T cell receptor beta chain was found a few times. Antigen: not known. The record originates from a study of T-cell memory formation after mild COVID-19. Researchers used 5'RACE with constant-segment primers to make TCR alpha and TCR beta cDNA libraries that carry sample barcodes and UMIs. MiXCR was run by TCRdb on the 5' RACE reads, yielding one entry per CDR3 protein. Counted here are hundreds of thousands of distinct CDR3 sequences, around 27% occurring once; the ten biggest clones make up about 12%. This CDR3 is 13 amino acids long. Trimming took off 6 bases at V and 11 bases at J, with 16 bases between the two ends. Germline V gene lookup returns CDR1 KGHDR and CDR2 SFDVKD. General study findings and limits: Mainly CM and EM harbored the contracting CD4+ clones; mainly EMRA harbored the CD8+ ones. A balance of CD4 and CD8 characterized clones contracting day 15 to 85, whereas later expanders leaned CD4+. Certain responding clones were present in pre-infection memory, suggesting participation of cross-reactive memory.

The chain combines TRBV24-1 with TRBJ1-5; no reliable D call. The specimen sequenced was PBMCs or a T cell subset sorted from them (not recorded which). This receptor was obtained from an adult woman who had mild COVID-19 (a few samples of this study predate the infection). Cell type and time point are not known. The CDR3 DNA reads as TGTGCCACCAGTCTGGGCCCCTTTGACTCCCAGCATTTT. Residues: CATSLGPFDSQHF.